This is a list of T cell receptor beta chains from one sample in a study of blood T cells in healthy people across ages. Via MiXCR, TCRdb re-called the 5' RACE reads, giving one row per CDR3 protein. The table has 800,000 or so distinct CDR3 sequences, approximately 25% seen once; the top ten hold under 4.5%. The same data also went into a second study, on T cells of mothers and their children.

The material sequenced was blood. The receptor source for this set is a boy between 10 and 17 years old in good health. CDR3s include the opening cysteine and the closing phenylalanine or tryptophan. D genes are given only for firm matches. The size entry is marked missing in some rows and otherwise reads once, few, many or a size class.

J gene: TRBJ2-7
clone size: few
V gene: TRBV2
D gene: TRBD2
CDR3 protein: CASSGGGLAEQYF
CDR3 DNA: TGTGCCAGCAGTGGGGGAGGGTTGGCCGAGCAGTACTTC

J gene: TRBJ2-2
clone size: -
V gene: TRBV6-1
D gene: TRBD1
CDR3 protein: CASSPRQGLITGELFF
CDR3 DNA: TGTGCCAGCAGTCCACGACAGGGTTTGATAACCGGGGAGCTGTTTTTT

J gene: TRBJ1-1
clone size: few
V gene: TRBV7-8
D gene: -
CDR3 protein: CASSFNGGHENTEAFF
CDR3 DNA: TGTGCCAGCAGCTTCAACGGGGGACACGAGAACACTGAAGCTTTCTTT

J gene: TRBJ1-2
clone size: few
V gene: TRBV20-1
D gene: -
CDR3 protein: CSTWEQGRPHGYTF
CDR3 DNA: TGCAGTACTTGGGAACAGGGTCGCCCCCATGGCTACACCTTC

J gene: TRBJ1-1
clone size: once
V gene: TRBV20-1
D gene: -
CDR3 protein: CSAGAGSTEAFF
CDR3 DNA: TGCAGTGCTGGAGCGGGTAGCACTGAAGCTTTCTTT

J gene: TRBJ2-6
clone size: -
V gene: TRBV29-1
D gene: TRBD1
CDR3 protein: CSAAGTGHSGANVLTF
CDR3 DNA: TGCAGCGCAGCCGGGACAGGCCATTCTGGGGCCAACGTCCTGACTTTC

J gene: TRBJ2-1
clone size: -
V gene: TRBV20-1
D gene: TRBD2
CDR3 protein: CSARDSSGGVSYNEQFF
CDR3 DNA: TGCAGTGCTAGAGATTCTAGCGGGGGTGTCTCCTACAATGAGCAGTTCTTC

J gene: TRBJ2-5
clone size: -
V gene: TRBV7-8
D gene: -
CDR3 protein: CASSSPDRLETQYF
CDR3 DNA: TGTGCCAGCAGCTCCCCGGACCGTCTGGAGACCCAGTACTTC

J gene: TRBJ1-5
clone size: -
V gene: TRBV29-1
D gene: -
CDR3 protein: CSASWTGGGPQHF
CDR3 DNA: TGCAGCGCCTCTTGGACCGGCGGTGGGCCCCAGCATTTT

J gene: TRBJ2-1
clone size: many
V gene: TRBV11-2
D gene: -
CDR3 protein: CASSLGSKEQFF
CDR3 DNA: TGTGCCAGCAGCTTAGGGAGCAAGGAGCAGTTCTTC